Each of the 23 T cell receptor beta chains below was sequenced from the same sample in a study of identical twins. TCRdb used MiXCR to reprocess the 5' RACE reads, holding one entry per CDR3 protein. The sample contains 1.5 million to 2 million distinct CDR3 sequences, about 30% of which appear only once. The sequencing input was cord blood. Receptor source: a newborn girl in good health.

The rearrangement links TRBV20-1 to TRBJ2-5; 12 bases align to TRBD2. CDR3 size: 16 residues. Germline CDR1 reads DFQATT; CDR2 reads SNEGSKA (reference sequence). J was trimmed by 11 bases and V by 2 bases; bases with no gene match: 15. CDR3 in DNA: TGCAGTGCTAGAATTCTAGCGGGAGGGCCGAACAATGAGCAGTACTTC. Protein: CSARILAGGPNNEQYF.

This clonotype has only a few counts. V is TRBV5-1 and J is TRBJ2-7; the D is unclear. CDR3 length: 15 residues. The V gene lost 0 bases and the J gene lost 2 bases, with 12 bases spanning the gap. CDR1 SGHRS and CDR2 YFSETQ come from the germline V gene. For the CDR3, the DNA is TGCGCCAGCAGCTTGGTTCGGCAGTCAGCCTACGAGCAGTACTTC. Protein sequence: CASSLVRQSAYEQYF.

This clonotype has a handful of counts. The chain uses TRBV24-1 and TRBJ1-2; no reliable D call. The CDR3 loop spans 12 amino acids. CDR1 KGHDR and CDR2 SFDVKD come from the germline V gene. Trimming took off 4 bases at V and 11 bases at J, with 13 bases between the two ends. The CDR3 region is CATSDAGFLYTF. The CDR3 DNA reads as TGTGCCACCAGTGACGCGGGCTTCCTGTACACCTTC.

The chain is built from TRBV5-1 and TRBJ2-7; 7 bases line up with TRBD1. The DNA end favors TRBJ2-4, so the J call may be wrong. The germline CDR1 and CDR2 sequences are SGHRS and YFSETQ. This CDR3 comprises 13 residues. Written as DNA, the CDR3 is TGCGCCAGCAGCTTGAGGGGGCAAAACATTCAGTACTTC. This codes for CASSLRGQNIQYF.

The V call is TRBV25-1, the J call TRBJ1-4; 7 positions agree with TRBD1. The CDR3 is 16 residues long. The V gene end was trimmed by 1 base and the J gene end by 3 bases; junction bases not matched to a gene: 5. The germline CDR1 and CDR2 sequences are MGHDK and SYGVNS. DNA for the CDR3: TGTGCCAGCAGTGAATTCACAGGGGATGCTAATGAAAAACTGTTTTTT. This encodes CASSEFTGDANEKLFF.

In the case of this clonotype: A much larger clone lies a single base off, so this may be a read error. The J gene is TRBJ2-1, the V gene TRBV7-2; D gene unclear. The DNA end is more similar to TRBJ2-7, so the J call may be wrong. Germline V CDR1 and CDR2: SGHTA, FQGNSA. The CDR3 extends over 15 amino acids. This CDR3 is CASSFFPRAYNEQYF. CDR3 bases: TGTGCCAGCAGCTTTTTTCCTAGAGCCTACAATGAGCAGTACTTC.

This chain joins TRBV28 and TRBJ2-5; perhaps TRBD2 as D (6 bases). The germline V and J ends were trimmed by 2 bases and 3 bases, with 19 bases remaining between them. There are 17 residues in the CDR3. Germline values: CDR1 MDHEN, CDR2 SYDVKM. DNA of the CDR3: TGTGCCAGCAGTTTAGGAAGGTTCGGAGGGACCGAAGAGACCCAGTACTTC. This gives the protein CASSLGRFGGTEETQYF. Full variable domain (missing parts from reference TRBV28 and TRBJ2-5): DVKVTQSSRYLVKRTGEKVFLECVQDMDHENMFWYRQDPGLGLRLIYFSYDVKMKEKGDIPEGYSVSREKKERFSLILESASTNQTSMYLCASSLGRFGGTEETQYFGPGTRLLVL.

The V call is TRBV20-1, the J call TRBJ2-1, with 7 positions matching TRBD2. TRBJ2-7 explains the end of the DNA better; the J call may be wrong. Germline V CDR1 and CDR2: DFQATT, SNEGSKA (reference sequence). The CDR3 sequence is 13 residues long. This CDR3 is CSAWTSSYNEQYF. CDR3 nucleotides: TGCAGCGCTTGGACTAGTTCGTACAATGAGCAGTACTTC.

This chain uses TRBV15 with TRBJ1-1; perhaps TRBD1 as D (6 bases). The CDR3 consists of 13 residues. The V and J ends lost 4 bases and 4 bases respectively, with 10 bases between them. The germline V gene encodes CDR1 LNHNV and CDR2 YYDKDF (reference sequence). The CDR3 sequence is CATSIYRATEAFF. CDR3 bases: TGTGCCACCAGCATTTACAGGGCCACTGAAGCTTTCTTT.

The J gene is TRBJ2-3, the V gene TRBV20-1, with 10 bases identical to TRBD2. The germline CDR1 and CDR2 sequences are DFQATT and SNEGSKA (reference sequence). The CDR3 has 15 amino acids. CDR3 in amino acids: CNAPRASGRWDTQYF. CDR3 DNA sequence: TGCAATGCGCCACGAGCTAGCGGGAGATGGGATACGCAGTATTTT.

V gene TRBV5-1 combines with J gene TRBJ1-1; no firm D call. The germline CDR1 and CDR2 sequences are SGHRS and YFSETQ. The CDR3 has 14 amino acids. V was clipped by 0 bases and J by 1 base, with 7 bases between them. The CDR3 coding sequence is TGCGCCAGCAGCTTGGGCAGGTCGAACACTGAAGCTTTCTTT. Its translation is CASSLGRSNTEAFF.

This clonotype has a count of ten or more. V usage is TRBV12-3 or TRBV12-4 and J usage is TRBJ2-5; no definite D call. Trimming stripped 3 bases from V and 11 bases from J, with 13 bases between. This CDR3 is 12 amino acids long. CDR3 sequence: CASSLPRGEQYF. In DNA, the CDR3 is TGTGCCAGCAGTTTGCCCCGAGGAGAGCAGTACTTC.

The rearrangement joins TRBV28 to TRBJ2-7, with D possibly TRBD1 on 6 matching bases. The DNA end lines up better with TRBJ2-5; the J call may be wrong. Looked up from germline, CDR1 is MDHEN and CDR2 is SYDVKM. The CDR3 covers 14 residues. The CDR3 loop is CASSFRQGFETQYF. DNA for the CDR3: TGTGCCAGCAGTTTTCGGCAGGGGTTTGAGACCCAGTACTTC.

This clonotype was seen a few times. The rearrangement uses TRBV11-2 and TRBJ2-7, with D possibly being TRBD1 or TRBD2 (5 bases each). Germline values: CDR1 SGHAT, CDR2 FQNNGV. The CDR3 loop spans 17 amino acids. Trimming shortened V by 8 bases and J by 2 bases, and 25 bases separated the two germline ends. The CDR3 bases are TGTGCCAGCGCAAGTCATAGGGGCCGAGGGTCAACCTACGAGCAGTACTTC. This sequence encodes CASASHRGRGSTYEQYF.

This clonotype has at least ten counts. The chain recombines TRBV9 with TRBJ2-3, with D unresolved. Germline assignment: CDR1 SGDLS and CDR2 YYNGEE. The V end was cut by 5 bases, the J end by 1 base, with 8 bases between. The CDR3 has 13 residues. DNA of the CDR3: TGTGCCAGCAGTGTGACGGGCACAGATACGCAGTATTTT. It yields the protein CASSVTGTDTQYF.

This clonotype was detected a few times. This chain joins TRBV2 and TRBJ2-1; weak D call: TRBD1 (6 bases). This CDR3 comprises 13 residues. Germline V gene sequence: CDR1 SNHLY, CDR2 FYNNEI. The V end lost 5 bases, the J end lost 7 bases, and 12 bases lay between the germline ends. The CDR3: CASSPRGWNEQFF. As DNA, the CDR3 is TGTGCCAGCAGTCCCAGGGGATGGAATGAGCAGTTCTTC.

V is TRBV4-2 and J is TRBJ2-3, with D tentatively TRBD2 (5 bases). The V gene's germline CDR1 is LGHNA and CDR2 YNFKEQ. This CDR3 has 15 amino acids. Trimming cost V 1 base and J 2 bases, with 10 bases left between them. The CDR3 protein is CASSQASSLTDTQYF. As DNA, the CDR3 is TGTGCCAGCAGCCAAGCGTCTAGCCTCACAGATACGCAGTATTTT.

This clonotype was seen at least ten times. The chain joins TRBV5-1 to TRBJ2-4; 7 bases line up with TRBD2. This CDR3 spans 13 amino acids. V shed 1 base and J 7 bases; nucleotides not matched to a gene: 2. Germline V gene data show CDR1 as SGHRS and CDR2 as YFSETQ. This CDR3 reads CASSLSGGNIQYF. The CDR3 nucleotides are TGCGCCAGCAGCTTGTCCGGGGGGAACATTCAGTACTTC.

The chain uses TRBV20-1 and TRBJ2-1; no clear D. Trimming took 3 bases from V and 9 from J, leaving 12 bases between them. The CDR3 extends over 12 amino acids. CDR1 is DFQATT, CDR2 SNEGSKA, per germline (reference sequence). The CDR3 sequence is CSASLTAGEQFF. The CDR3, as DNA: TGCAGTGCTAGCCTTACCGCTGGTGAGCAGTTCTTC.

In this sample, this clonotype turned up many times. This chain uses TRBV5-5 with TRBJ2-1, with D hard to call. Germline assignment: CDR1 SGHKS and CDR2 YYEKEE (reference sequence). V gave up 4 bases and J gave up 8 bases, with 7 bases separating them. The CDR3 runs 11 residues. The CDR3 DNA sequence: TGTGCCAGCAGCCGCGTTGATGAGCAGTTCTTC. It yields the protein CASSRVDEQFF. Variable domain in full (rest from reference TRBV5-5 and TRBJ2-1): DAGVTQSPTHLIKTRGQQVTLRCSPISGHKSVSWYQQVLGQGPQFIFQYYEKEERGRGNFPDRFSARQFPNYSSELNVNALLLGDSALYLCASSRVDEQFFGPGTRLTVL.

This clonotype was observed once. The V call is TRBV28, the J call TRBJ2-3, with D possibly being TRBD1 (6 bases). In germline, CDR1 is MDHEN, CDR2 SYDVKM. The CDR3 runs to 19 residues. The ends were cut back, 5 bases at V and 6 bases at J, with 30 bases in the middle. The CDR3 protein is CASSGSQGWPGTEPDTQYF. In DNA, the CDR3 is TGTGCCAGCAGTGGATCACAGGGCTGGCCGGGAACAGAGCCGGATACGCAGTATTTT.

The chain uses TRBV4-1 and TRBJ2-1; D is unresolved. Trimming shortened V by 4 bases and J by 6 bases, and 13 bases separated the two germline ends. This CDR3 is built from 14 residues. The germline gives CDR1 MGHRA, CDR2 YSYEKL. CDR3 DNA: TGCGCCAGCAGCCTACCGCCCAAATCCAATGAGCAGTTCTTC. It translates to CASSLPPKSNEQFF.

Only a few counts were recorded for this clonotype. The chain links TRBV7-2 to TRBJ2-1, with a possible D match to TRBD2 (5 bases). V was shortened by 1 base and J by 2 bases, with 9 bases between the two germline ends. This CDR3 has 15 amino acids. Germline CDR1 SGHTA, CDR2 FQGNSA. The CDR3 is CASSLDLAPYNEQFF. CDR3 in DNA: TGTGCCAGCAGCTTAGATCTAGCACCCTACAATGAGCAGTTCTTC.